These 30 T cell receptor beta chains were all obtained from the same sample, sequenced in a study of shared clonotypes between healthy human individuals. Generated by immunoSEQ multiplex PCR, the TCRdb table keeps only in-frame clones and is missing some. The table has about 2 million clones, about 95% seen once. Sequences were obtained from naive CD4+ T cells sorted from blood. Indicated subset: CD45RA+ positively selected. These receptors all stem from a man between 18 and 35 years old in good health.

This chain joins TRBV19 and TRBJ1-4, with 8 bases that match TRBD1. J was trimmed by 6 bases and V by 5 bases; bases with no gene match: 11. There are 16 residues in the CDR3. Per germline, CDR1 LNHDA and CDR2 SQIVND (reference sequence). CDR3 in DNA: TGTGCCAGTAGTGCCCTGTCAGGACAGGGTTATGAAAAACTGTTTTTT. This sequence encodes CASSALSGQGYEKLFF. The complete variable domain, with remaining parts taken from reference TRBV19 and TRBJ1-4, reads DGGITQSPKYLFRKEGQNVTLSCEQNLNHDAMYWYRQDPGQGLRLIYYSQIVNDFQKGDIAEGYSVSREKKESFPLTVTSAQKNPTAFYLCASSALSGQGYEKLFFGSGTQLSVL.

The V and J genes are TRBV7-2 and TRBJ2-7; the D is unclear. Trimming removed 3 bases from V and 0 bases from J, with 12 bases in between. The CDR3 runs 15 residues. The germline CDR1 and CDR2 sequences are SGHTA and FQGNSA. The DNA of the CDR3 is TGTGCCAGCAGCTTTATTTCGGAAAGCTCCTACGAGCAGTACTTC. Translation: CASSFISESSYEQYF.

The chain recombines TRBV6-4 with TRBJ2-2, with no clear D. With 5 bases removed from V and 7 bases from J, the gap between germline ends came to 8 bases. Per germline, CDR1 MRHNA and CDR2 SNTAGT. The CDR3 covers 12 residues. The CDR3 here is CASSFLSGELFF. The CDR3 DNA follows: TGTGCCAGCAGTTTTCTTAGCGGGGAGCTGTTTTTT.

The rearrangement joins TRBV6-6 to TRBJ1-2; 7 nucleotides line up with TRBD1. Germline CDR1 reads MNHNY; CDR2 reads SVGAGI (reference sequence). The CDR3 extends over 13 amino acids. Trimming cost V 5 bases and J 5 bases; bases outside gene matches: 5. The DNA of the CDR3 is TGTGCCAGCAGTGGACAGGCGGGGTATGGCTACACCTTC. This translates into CASSGQAGYGYTF.

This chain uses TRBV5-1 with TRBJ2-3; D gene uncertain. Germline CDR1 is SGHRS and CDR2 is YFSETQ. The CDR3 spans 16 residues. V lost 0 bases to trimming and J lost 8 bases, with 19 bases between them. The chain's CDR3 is CASSLASLSVDGTQYF. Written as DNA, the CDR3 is TGCGCCAGCAGCTTGGCGAGTCTATCGGTAGATGGTACGCAGTATTTT.

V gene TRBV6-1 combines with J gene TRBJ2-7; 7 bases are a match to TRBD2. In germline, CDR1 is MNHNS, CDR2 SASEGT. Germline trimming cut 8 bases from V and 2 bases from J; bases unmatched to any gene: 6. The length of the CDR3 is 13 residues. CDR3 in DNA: TGTGCCAGCTCCCAGGGAGGGCCCTACGAGCAGTACTTC. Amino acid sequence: CASSQGGPYEQYF.

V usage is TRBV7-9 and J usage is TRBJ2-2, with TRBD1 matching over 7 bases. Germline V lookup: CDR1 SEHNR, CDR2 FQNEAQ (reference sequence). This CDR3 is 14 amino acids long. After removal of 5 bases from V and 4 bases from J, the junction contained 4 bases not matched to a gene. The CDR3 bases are TGTGCCAGCAGCCTGACAGGGAGCACCGGGGAGCTGTTTTTT. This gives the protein CASSLTGSTGELFF.

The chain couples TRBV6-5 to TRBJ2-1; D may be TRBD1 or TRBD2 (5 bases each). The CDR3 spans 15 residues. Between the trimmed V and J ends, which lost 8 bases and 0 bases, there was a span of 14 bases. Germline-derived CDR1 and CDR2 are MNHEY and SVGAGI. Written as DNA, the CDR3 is TGTGCCAGCGGGTCGGGGCCTAGCTCCTACAATGAGCAGTTCTTC. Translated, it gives CASGSGPSSYNEQFF.

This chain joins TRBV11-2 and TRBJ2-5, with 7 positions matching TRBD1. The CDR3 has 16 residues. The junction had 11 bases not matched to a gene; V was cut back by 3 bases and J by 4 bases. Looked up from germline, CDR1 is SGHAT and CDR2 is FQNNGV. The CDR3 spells CASSFPPLQGSETQYF. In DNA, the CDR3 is TGTGCCAGCAGCTTTCCTCCTTTACAGGGGTCAGAGACCCAGTACTTC.

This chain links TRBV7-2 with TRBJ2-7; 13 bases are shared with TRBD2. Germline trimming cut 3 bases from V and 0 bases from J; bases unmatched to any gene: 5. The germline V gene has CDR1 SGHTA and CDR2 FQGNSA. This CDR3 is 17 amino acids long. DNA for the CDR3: TGTGCCAGCAGCTTCCTTTGGACTAGCGGGAGCTCCTACGAGCAGTACTTC. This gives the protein CASSFLWTSGSSYEQYF.

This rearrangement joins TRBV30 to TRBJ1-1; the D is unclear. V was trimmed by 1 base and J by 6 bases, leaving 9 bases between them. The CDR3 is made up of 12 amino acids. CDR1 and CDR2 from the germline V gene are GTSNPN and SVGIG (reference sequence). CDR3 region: CAWSGLSAEAFF. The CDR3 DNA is TGTGCCTGGAGTGGCCTCTCAGCTGAAGCTTTCTTT.

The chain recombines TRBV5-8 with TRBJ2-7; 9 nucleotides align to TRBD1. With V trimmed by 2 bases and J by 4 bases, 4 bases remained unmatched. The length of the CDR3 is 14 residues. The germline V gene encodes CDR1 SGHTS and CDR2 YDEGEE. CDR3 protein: CASSLTGTGYEQYF. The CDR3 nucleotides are TGTGCCAGCAGCTTAACCGGGACAGGGTACGAGCAGTACTTC.

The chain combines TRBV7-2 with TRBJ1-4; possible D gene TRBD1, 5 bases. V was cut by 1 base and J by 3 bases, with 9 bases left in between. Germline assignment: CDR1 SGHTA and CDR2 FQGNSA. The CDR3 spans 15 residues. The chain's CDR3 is CASSLEGKSNEKLFF. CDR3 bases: TGTGCCAGCAGCTTAGAGGGGAAATCTAATGAAAAACTGTTTTTT.

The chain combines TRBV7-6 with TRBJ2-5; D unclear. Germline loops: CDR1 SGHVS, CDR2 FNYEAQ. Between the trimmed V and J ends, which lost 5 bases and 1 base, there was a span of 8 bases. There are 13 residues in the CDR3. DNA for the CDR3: TGTGCCAGCAGCCTACACGGCCAAGAGACCCAGTACTTC. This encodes CASSLHGQETQYF.

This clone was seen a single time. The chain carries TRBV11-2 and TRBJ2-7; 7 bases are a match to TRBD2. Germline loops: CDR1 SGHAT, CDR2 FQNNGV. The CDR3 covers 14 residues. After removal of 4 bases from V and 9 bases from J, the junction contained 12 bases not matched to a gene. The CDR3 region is CASSSYGLGLVQYF. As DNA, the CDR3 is TGTGCCAGCAGCTCCTATGGACTAGGCCTGGTGCAGTACTTC. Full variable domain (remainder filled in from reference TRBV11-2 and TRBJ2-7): EAGVAQSPRYKIIEKRQSVAFWCNPISGHATLYWYQQILGQGPKLLIQFQNNGVVDDSQLPKDRFSAERLKGVDSTLKIQPAKLEDSAVYLCASSSYGLGLVQYFGPGTRLTVT.

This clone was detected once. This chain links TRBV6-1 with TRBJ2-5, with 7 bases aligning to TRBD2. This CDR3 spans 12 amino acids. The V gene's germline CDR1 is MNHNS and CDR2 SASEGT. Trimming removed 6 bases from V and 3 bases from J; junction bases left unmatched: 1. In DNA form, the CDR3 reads TGTGCCAGCAGGGGGGGGGAAGAGACCCAGTACTTC. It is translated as CASRGGEETQYF.

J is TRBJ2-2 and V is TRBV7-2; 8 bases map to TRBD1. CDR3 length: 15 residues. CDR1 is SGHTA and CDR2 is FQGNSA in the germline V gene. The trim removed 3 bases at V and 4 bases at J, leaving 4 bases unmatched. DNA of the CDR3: TGTGCCAGCAGCTTCCGGACAGGGCGCACCGGGGAGCTGTTTTTT. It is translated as CASSFRTGRTGELFF.

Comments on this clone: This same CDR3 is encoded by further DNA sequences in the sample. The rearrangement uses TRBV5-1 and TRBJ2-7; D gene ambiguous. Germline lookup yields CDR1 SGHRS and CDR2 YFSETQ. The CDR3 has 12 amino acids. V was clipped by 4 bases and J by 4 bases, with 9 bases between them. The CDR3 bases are TGCGCCAGCAGCCTCGACGCTTACGAGCAGTACTTC. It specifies CASSLDAYEQYF.

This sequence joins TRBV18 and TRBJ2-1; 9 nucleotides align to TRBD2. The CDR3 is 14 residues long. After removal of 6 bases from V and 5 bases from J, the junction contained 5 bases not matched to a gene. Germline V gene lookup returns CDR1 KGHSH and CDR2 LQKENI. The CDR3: CASSTTSGNNEQFF. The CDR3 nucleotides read TGTGCCAGCTCCACGACTAGCGGTAACAATGAGCAGTTCTTC.

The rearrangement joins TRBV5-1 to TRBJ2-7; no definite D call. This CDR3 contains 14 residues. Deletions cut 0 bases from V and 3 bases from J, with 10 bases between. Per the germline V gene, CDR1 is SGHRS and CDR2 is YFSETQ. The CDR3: CASSLEGYVYEQYF. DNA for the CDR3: TGCGCCAGCAGCTTGGAAGGGTACGTCTACGAGCAGTACTTC. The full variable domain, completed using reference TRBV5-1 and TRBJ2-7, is KAGVTQTPRYLIKTRGQQVTLSCSPISGHRSVSWYQQTPGQGLQFLFEYFSETQRNKGNFPGRFSGRQFSNSRSEMNVSTLELGDSALYLCASSLEGYVYEQYFGPGTRLTVT.

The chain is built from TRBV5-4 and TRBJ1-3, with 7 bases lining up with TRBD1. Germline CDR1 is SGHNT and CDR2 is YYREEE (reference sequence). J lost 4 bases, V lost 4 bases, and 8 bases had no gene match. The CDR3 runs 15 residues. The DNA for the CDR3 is TGTGCCAGCAGCCGATCAACAGGGGTCGGAAACACCATATATTTT. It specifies CASSRSTGVGNTIYF.

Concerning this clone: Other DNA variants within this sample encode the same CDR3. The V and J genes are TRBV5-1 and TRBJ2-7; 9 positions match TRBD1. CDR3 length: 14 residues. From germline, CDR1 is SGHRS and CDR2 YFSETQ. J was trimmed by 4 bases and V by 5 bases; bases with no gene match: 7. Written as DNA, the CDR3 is TGCGCCAGCAGAACCGGGACAGGGTCATACGAGCAGTACTTC. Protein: CASRTGTGSYEQYF.

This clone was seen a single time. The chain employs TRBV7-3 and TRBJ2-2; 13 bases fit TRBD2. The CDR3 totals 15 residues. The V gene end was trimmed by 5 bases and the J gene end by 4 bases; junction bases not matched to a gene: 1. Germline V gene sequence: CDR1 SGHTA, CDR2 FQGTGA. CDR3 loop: CASSRTSGSTGELFF. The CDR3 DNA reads TGTGCCAGCAGCCGGACTAGCGGGAGCACCGGGGAGCTGTTTTTT.

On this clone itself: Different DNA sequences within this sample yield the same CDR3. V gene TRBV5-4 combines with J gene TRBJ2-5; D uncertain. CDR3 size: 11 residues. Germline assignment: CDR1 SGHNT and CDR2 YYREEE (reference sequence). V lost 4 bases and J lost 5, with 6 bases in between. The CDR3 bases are TGTGCCAGCAGCCTCGAGGAGACCCAGTACTTC. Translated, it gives CASSLEETQYF.

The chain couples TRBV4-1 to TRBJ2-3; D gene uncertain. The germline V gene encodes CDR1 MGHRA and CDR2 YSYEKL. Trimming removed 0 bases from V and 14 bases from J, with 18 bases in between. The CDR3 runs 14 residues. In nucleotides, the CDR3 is TGCGCCAGCAGCCAAGAAGGCGGAGCGCTGGTTGCGTATTTT. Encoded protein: CASSQEGGALVAYF.

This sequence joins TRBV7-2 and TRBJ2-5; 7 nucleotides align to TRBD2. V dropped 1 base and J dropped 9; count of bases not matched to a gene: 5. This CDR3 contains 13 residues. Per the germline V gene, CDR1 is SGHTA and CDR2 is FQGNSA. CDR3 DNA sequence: TGTGCCAGCAGCTTAGGGGGGGGAGTCCCCCAGTACTTC. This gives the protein CASSLGGGVPQYF. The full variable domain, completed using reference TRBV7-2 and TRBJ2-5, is GAGVSQSPSNKVTEKGKDVELRCDPISGHTALYWYRQSLGQGLEFLIYFQGNSAPDKSGLPSDRFSAERTGGSVSTLTIQRTQQEDSAVYLCASSLGGGVPQYFGPGTRLLVL.

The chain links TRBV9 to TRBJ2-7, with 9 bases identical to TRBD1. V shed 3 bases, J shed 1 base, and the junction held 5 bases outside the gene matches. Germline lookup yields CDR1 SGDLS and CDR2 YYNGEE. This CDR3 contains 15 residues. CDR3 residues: CASSGEDRGSYEQYF. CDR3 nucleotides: TGTGCCAGCAGCGGGGAGGACAGGGGTTCCTACGAGCAGTACTTC.

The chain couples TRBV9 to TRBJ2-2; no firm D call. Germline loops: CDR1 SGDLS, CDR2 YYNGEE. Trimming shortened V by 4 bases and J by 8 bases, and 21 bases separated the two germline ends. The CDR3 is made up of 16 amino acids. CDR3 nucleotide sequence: TGTGCCAGCAGCTCCCCTCCTTCCGGGTATTCAGGGGAGCTGTTTTTT. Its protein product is CASSSPPSGYSGELFF.

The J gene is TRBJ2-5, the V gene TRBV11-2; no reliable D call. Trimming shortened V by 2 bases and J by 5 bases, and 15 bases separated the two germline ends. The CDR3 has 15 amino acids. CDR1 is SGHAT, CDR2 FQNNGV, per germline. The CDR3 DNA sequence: TGTGCCAGCAGCTTAAATCCATCCGCTGTGGAGACCCAGTACTTC. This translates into CASSLNPSAVETQYF.

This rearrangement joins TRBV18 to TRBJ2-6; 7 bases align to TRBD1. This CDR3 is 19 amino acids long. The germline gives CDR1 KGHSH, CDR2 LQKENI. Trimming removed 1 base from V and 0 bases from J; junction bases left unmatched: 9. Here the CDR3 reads CASSPQRTGPGSGANVLTF. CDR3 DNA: TGTGCCAGCTCACCACAAAGGACAGGCCCCGGCTCTGGGGCCAACGTCCTGACTTTC.